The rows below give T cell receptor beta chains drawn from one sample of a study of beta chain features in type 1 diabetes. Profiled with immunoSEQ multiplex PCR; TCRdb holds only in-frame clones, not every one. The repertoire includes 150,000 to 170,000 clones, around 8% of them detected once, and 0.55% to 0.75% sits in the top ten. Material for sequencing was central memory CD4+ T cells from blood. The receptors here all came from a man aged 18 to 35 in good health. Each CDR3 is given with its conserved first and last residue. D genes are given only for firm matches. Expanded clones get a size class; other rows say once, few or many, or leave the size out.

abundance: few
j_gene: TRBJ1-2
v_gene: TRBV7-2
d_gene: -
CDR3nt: TGTGCCAGCAGCCCGTTGAGGATCCTTAACTATGGCTACACCTTC
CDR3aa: CASSPLRILNYGYTF

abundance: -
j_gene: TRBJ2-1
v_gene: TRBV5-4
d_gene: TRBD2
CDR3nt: TGTGCCAGCAGCTTTACTAGCGGGGGGGCCGATGAGCAGTTCTTC
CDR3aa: CASSFTSGGADEQFF

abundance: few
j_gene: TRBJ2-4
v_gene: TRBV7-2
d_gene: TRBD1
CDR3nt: TGTGCCAGCAGCTTGGCAGGGGGCGCGTTCGGCAACATTCAGTACTTC
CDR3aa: CASSLAGGAFGNIQYF

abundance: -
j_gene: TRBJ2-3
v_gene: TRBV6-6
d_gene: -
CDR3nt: TGTGCCAGCAGGGAGATAAGCACAGATACGCAGTATTTT
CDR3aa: CASREISTDTQYF

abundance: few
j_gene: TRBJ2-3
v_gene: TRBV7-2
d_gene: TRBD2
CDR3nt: TGTGCCAGCAGCCCAAGCCGGGGGGGCGGGGGAGATACGCAGTATTTT
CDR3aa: CASSPSRGGGGDTQYF

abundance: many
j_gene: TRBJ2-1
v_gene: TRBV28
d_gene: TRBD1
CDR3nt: TGTGCCAGCAGTTCCTATCGCGCCCCTGGTCAGCTGGGACAGGGGTTCTACAATGAGCAGTTCTTC
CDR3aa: CASSSYRAPGQLGQGFYNEQFF

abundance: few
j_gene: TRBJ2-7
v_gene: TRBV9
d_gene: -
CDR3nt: TGTGCCAGCAGCGTAGCCTCAAGGACAGCTGGCGAGCAGTACTTC
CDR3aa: CASSVASRTAGEQYF

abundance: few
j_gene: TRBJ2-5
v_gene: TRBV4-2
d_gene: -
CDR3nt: TGTGCCAGCAGCCGAGACCAAGAGACCCAGTACTTC
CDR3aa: CASSRDQETQYF

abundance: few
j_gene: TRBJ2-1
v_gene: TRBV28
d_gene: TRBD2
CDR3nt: TGTGCCAGCACCCCCTTTAAGCGGGAGGACGACAATGAGCAGTTCTTC
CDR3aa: CASTPFKREDDNEQFF

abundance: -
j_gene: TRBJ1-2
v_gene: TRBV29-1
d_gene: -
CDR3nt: TGCAGCGTTGGGGCGGGGCAGACTAAGTCTGGCTACACCTTC
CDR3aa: CSVGAGQTKSGYTF

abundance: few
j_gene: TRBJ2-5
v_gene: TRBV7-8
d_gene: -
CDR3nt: TGTGCCAGCAGCTTAGCTGGAGGACAGACCCAGTACTTC
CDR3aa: CASSLAGGQTQYF